One and the same sample provided the 9 T cell receptor beta chains below, sequenced in a study of blood T cell repertoires in COVID-19. The assay was immunoSEQ multiplex PCR, and TCRdb's table has in-frame clones only and misses some. Among around 140,000 clones, approximately 84% were seen once, and the ten largest hold roughly 3.5%. Sequences were obtained from PBMCs or T cells enriched from blood (not recorded which). Receptors originate from a woman in her forties or fifties with acute COVID-19.

This chain links TRBV5-4 with TRBJ2-2, with D possibly matching TRBD1 (6 bases). The germline CDR1 and CDR2 sequences are SGHNT and YYREEE (reference sequence). V was trimmed by 1 base and J by 2 bases, leaving 9 bases between them. The CDR3 is 15 residues long. CDR3: CASSLSGANTGELFF. CDR3 nucleotides: TGTGCCAGCAGCTTGTCAGGGGCCAACACCGGGGAGCTGTTTTTT.

This chain connects TRBV10-1 to TRBJ2-1; TRBD2 matches 9 bases. Unmatched junction bases numbered 3, after V lost 0 bases and J lost 6 bases. This CDR3 is 15 amino acids long. Per the germline V gene, CDR1 is WNHNN and CDR2 is SYGVQD (reference sequence). Written as DNA, the CDR3 is TGCGCCAGCAGTGAGTCGGCGGGAGGGGCCAATGAGCAGTTCTTC. Translated: CASSESAGGANEQFF.

This rearrangement joins TRBV27 to TRBJ1-2; 8 nucleotides agree with TRBD1. The CDR3 has 14 amino acids. Germline trimming cut 5 bases from V and 6 bases from J; bases unmatched to any gene: 8. Germline lookup yields CDR1 MNHEY and CDR2 SMNVEV (reference sequence). This CDR3 reads CASSARTGIDGYTF. In DNA form, the CDR3 reads TGTGCCAGCAGTGCCCGGACAGGGATCGATGGCTACACCTTC.

V gene TRBV9 combines with J gene TRBJ1-5, with 8 bases lining up with TRBD1. Germline-derived CDR1 and CDR2 are SGDLS and YYNGEE. This CDR3 spans 15 amino acids. The J segment lost 5 bases and the V segment lost 4 bases, leaving 8 bases of the junction unmatched. This CDR3 is CASSSGQGSHQPQHF. The CDR3 DNA reads as TGTGCCAGCAGCTCCGGACAGGGCAGCCATCAGCCCCAGCATTTT.

This chain links TRBV5-1 with TRBJ2-1, with D hard to call. Germline V gene lookup returns CDR1 SGHRS and CDR2 YFSETQ. V was cut by 0 bases and J by 7 bases, with 11 bases left in between. The CDR3 has 14 amino acids. Written as DNA, the CDR3 is TGCGCCAGCAGCTTGGGAGACTCCGGGAATGAGCAGTTCTTC. Amino acid sequence: CASSLGDSGNEQFF.

The chain uses TRBV6-2 or TRBV6-3 and TRBJ2-1; possibly TRBD1 for D (6 bases). The CDR3 runs 16 residues. The germline V and J ends were trimmed by 2 bases and 10 bases, with 21 bases remaining between them. Germline values: CDR1 MNHEY, CDR2 SVGEGT. The CDR3 spells CASSYGTLRSGVEQFF. In DNA, the CDR3 is TGTGCCAGCAGTTACGGGACACTACGGAGCGGTGTCGAGCAGTTCTTC.

The rearrangement links TRBV6-6 to TRBJ1-1, with no clear D. Germline values: CDR1 MNHNY, CDR2 SVGAGI (reference sequence). This CDR3 has 12 amino acids. The V and J ends lost 9 bases and 1 base respectively, with 9 bases between them. For the CDR3, the DNA is TGTGCCAGTCGGTTAGAGAACACTGAAGCTTTCTTT. Translating it yields CASRLENTEAFF.

This clone was seen a few times. The J gene is TRBJ1-6, the V gene TRBV6-6; D possibly corresponds to TRBD1 (6 bases). The CDR3 has 14 residues. The V gene lost 4 bases and the J gene lost 4 bases, with 8 bases spanning the gap. The germline gives CDR1 MNHNY, CDR2 SVGAGI (reference sequence). The CDR3 region is CASSLQGYNSPLHF. The CDR3 DNA reads TGTGCCAGCAGTTTGCAGGGGTATAATTCACCCCTCCACTTT.

The genes are TRBV5-1 and TRBJ1-4, with D possibly matching TRBD1 (6 bases). Trimming removed 4 bases from V and 8 bases from J, with 18 bases in between. Germline V gene data show CDR1 as SGHRS and CDR2 as YFSETQ. The length of the CDR3 is 15 residues. CDR3 nucleotides: TGCGCCAGCAGCCCCCTGGGGGCAGATAGCGAAAAACTGTTTTTT. Residues: CASSPLGADSEKLFF.